The clone carrying this T cell receptor beta chain is classed as large. The antigen remains undetermined. The sample belongs to a study of vaccination and CD4 T cells after COVID-19. The Oncomine TCR Beta short-read assay sequenced DNA from cultured CD4+ T cells. TCRdb processed the PCR reads anew with MiXCR; each CDR3 protein has one entry. This table holds some 18,000 distinct CDR3 sequences, roughly 73% found once. The CDR3 length is 18 residues. V shed 5 bases, J shed 4 bases, and the junction held 12 bases outside the gene matches. The germline V gene encodes CDR1 SGHTA and CDR2 FQGNSA. The treatment is: roughly 10-day PBMC culture with coronavirus spike peptide pools or control peptides (ViraFEST assay).

V is TRBV7-2 and J is TRBJ2-2, with TRBD2 matching 11 bases. The TCR originated in a human donor who received a COVID-19 vaccine. The material sequenced was CD4+ T cells from blood, cultured in vitro, taken after SARS-CoV-2 vaccination. The CDR3 loop reads CASSPSSGGPRGTGELFF. CDR3 coding DNA: TGTGCCAGCAGCCCATCTAGCGGGGGGCCACGAGGCACCGGGGAGCTGTTTTTT.